This is a list of T cell receptor beta chains from one sample in a study of control samples from healthy donors and cancer patients. Data came from immunoSEQ multiplex PCR; TCRdb stores just in-frame clones and leaves some out. Among just under 65,000 clones, 85% were seen once, and the ten largest hold 4.5% to 6%. Material for sequencing was blood. The source of these receptors is a middle-aged man in good health. Both conserved end residues are part of each CDR3. The D gene is left open where the match is weak. Size values are once, few and many counts, or a class for expanded clones, and some rows have none.

TRBV24-1	.	TRBJ2-1	16	.	TGTGCCACCAGTGATTCGAGGGCCAGTGGATACAATGAGCAGTTCTTC	CATSDSRASGYNEQFF
TRBV5-4	once	TRBJ2-5	14	.	TGTGCCAGCAGCTTGGAGGTCGGACAAGAGACCCAGTACTTC	CASSLEVGQETQYF
TRBV20-1	.	TRBJ1-2	10	.	TGCAGTGCTATCCAGAACGGGGACACCTTC	CSAIQNGDTF
TRBV28	.	TRBJ1-3	14	.	TGTGCCAGCAATGGAGGCGACTCTGGAAACACCATATATTTT	CASNGGDSGNTIYF
TRBV2	.	TRBJ1-2	14	.	TGTGCCAGCAACTTAGCGGTGACAGGCCTTGGCTACACCTTC	CASNLAVTGLGYTF
TRBV6-2/TRBV6-3	.	TRBJ1-1	11	.	TGTGCCAGCAGTTACAAGGATGAAGCTTTCTTT	CASSYKDEAFF
TRBV10-3	.	TRBJ2-1	14	TRBD2	TGTGCCACCTCTAGCGGGGTTTCCTACAATGAGCAGTTCTTC	CATSSGVSYNEQFF
TRBV6-6	.	TRBJ2-1	16	.	TGTGCCAGCAGTGGTAGCGAGCAGGCGCATTACAATGAGCAGTTCTTC	CASSGSEQAHYNEQFF
TRBV19	.	TRBJ2-1	15	.	TGTGCCAGTAGTATAGGTGAAGCATCCTACAATGAGCAGTTCTTC	CASSIGEASYNEQFF
TRBV6-4	once	TRBJ2-6	16	.	TGTGCCAGCAGTGACGGCGGTATCTCTGGGGCCAACGTCCTGACTTTC	CASSDGGISGANVLTF
TRBV30	few	TRBJ2-5	16	TRBD1	TGTGCCTGGAGTGTACGTATAGGGGGCCGGCAAGAGACCCAGTACTTC	CAWSVRIGGRQETQYF
TRBV27	.	TRBJ1-1	15	.	TGTGCCAGCAGTTTCAACAGGGTGGGGAAGACTGAAGCTTTCTTT	CASSFNRVGKTEAFF
TRBV12-3/TRBV12-4	.	TRBJ2-7	13	TRBD2	TGTGCCAGCAGTTTTGTGGGAGGGGACGAGCAGTACTTC	CASSFVGGDEQYF
TRBV4-2	once	TRBJ2-7	14	TRBD1	TGTGCCAGCAGCCTTCAAAACAGGGGGTACGAGCAGTACTTC	CASSLQNRGYEQYF
TRBV7-9	.	TRBJ1-3	13	.	TGTGCCAGCAGCCCAACAATTGGAAACACCATATATTTT	CASSPTIGNTIYF
TRBV15	.	TRBJ2-7	13	.	TGTGCCACCAGCACGCGGAGCTCCTACGAGCAGTACTTC	CATSTRSSYEQYF
TRBV19	once	TRBJ1-6	14	.	TGTGCCAGTAGTTCCGGGCCGATAAATTCACCCCTCCACTTT	CASSSGPINSPLHF
TRBV9	.	TRBJ2-1	15	TRBD2	TGTGCCAGCAGCGTCTCGACTAGCGGGGGGAGTGAGCAGTTCTTC	CASSVSTSGGSEQFF
TRBV13	once	TRBJ1-2	14	.	TGTGCCAGCAGCCCTACGACAGGATTCTATGGCTACACCTTC	CASSPTTGFYGYTF